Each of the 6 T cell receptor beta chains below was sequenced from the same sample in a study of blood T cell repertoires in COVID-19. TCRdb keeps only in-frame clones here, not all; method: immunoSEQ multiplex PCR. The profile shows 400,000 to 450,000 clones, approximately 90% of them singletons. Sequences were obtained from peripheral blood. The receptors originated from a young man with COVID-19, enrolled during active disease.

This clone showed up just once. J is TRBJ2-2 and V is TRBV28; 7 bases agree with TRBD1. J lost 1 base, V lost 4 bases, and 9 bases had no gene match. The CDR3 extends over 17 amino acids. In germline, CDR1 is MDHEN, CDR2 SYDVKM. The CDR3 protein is CASSSLGAGGNTGELFF. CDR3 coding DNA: TGTGCCAGCAGTTCTTTGGGGGCAGGGGGGAACACCGGGGAGCTGTTTTTT.

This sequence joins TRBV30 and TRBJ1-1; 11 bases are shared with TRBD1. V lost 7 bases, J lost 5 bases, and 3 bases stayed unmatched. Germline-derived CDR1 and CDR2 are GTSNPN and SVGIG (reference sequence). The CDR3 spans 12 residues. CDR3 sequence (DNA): TGTGCCTCCGGGACAGGGGGGACTGAAGCTTTCTTT. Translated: CASGTGGTEAFF.

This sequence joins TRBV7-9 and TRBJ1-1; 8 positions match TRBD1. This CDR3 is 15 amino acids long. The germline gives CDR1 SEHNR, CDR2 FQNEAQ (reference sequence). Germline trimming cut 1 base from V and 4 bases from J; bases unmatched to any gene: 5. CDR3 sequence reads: CASSLGAGGFTEAFF. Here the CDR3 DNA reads TGTGCCAGCAGCTTAGGTGCAGGGGGCTTCACTGAAGCTTTCTTT.

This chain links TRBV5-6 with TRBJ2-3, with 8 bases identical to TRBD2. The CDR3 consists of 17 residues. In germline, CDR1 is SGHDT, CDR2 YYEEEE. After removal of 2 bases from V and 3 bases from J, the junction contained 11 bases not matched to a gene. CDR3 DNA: TGTGCCAGCAGCTTTACCTCACTGGGCGGGGGGACAGATACGCAGTATTTT. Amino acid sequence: CASSFTSLGGGTDTQYF.

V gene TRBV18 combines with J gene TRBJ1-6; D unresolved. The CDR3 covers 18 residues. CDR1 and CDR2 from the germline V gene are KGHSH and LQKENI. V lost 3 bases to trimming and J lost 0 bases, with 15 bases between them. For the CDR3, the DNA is TGTGCCAGCTCACCTTCGAACCCTTCTAGCTCCTATAATTCACCCCTCCACTTT. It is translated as CASSPSNPSSSYNSPLHF. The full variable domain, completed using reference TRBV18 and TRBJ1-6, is NAGVMQNPRHLVRRRGQEARLRCSPMKGHSHVYWYRQLPEEGLKFMVYLQKENIIDESGMPKERFSAEFPKEGPSILRIQQVVRGDSAAYFCASSPSNPSSSYNSPLHFGNGTRLTVT.

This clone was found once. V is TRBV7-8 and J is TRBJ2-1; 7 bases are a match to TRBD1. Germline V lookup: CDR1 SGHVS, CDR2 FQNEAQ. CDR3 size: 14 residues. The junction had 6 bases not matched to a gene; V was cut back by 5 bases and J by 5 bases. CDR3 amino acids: CASSIQGKDNEQFF. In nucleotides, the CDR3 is TGTGCCAGCAGCATACAGGGGAAAGACAATGAGCAGTTCTTC. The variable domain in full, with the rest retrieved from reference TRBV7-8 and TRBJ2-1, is GAGVSQSPRYKVAKRGQDVALRCDPISGHVSLFWYQQALGQGPEFLTYFQNEAQLDKSGLPSDRFFAERPEGSVSTLKIQRTQQEDSAVYLCASSIQGKDNEQFFGPGTRLTVL.